The clone carrying this T cell receptor beta chain came up once. This specimen comes from a study of CD8+ T cells in alopecia areata. Study-wide context: Oral tofacitinib (5 to 10 mg twice daily) was administered to treated patients. Patients remained on tofacitinib for 6 to 18 months and then went 6 months without it.

Extracted from the samples, RNA was reverse transcribed into cDNA to serve as the sequencing template. Profiled with immunoSEQ multiplex PCR; TCRdb holds only in-frame clones, not every one. This table holds about 180,000 clones, 50% to 75% found once. Specified treatment: oral pan-JAK inhibitor, 5-10 mg twice daily. Peripheral blood and lesional scalp punch biopsies were taken from alopecia areata patients. The CDR3 loop spans 12 amino acids. CDR1 MGHRA and CDR2 YSYEKL come from the germline V gene. After removal of 2 bases from V and 12 bases from J, the junction contained 5 bases not matched to a gene.

The chain carries TRBV4-1 and TRBJ2-7; 9 nucleotides agree with TRBD1. This receptor was identified in a human donor with alopecia areata. Material: CD4+ T cells sorted from blood, obtained at roughly week 55, from a patient treated with tofacitinib. CDR3 sequence: CASSQPQGASYF. Here the CDR3 DNA reads TGCGCCAGCAGCCAACCACAGGGGGCGTCGTACTTC.